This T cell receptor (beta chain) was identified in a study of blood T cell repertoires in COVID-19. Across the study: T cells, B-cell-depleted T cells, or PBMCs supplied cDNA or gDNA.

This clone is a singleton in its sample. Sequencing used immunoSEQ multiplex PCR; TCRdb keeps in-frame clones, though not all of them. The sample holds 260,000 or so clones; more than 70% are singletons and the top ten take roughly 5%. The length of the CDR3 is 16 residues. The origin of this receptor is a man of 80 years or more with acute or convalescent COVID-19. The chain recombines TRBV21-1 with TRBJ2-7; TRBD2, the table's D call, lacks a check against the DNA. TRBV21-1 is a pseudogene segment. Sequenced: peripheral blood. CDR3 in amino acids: CASSNPILDGEYEQYF. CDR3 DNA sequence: TGTGCCAGCAGCAATCCCATCTTAGACGGAGAATACGAGCAGTACTTC.